The clone carrying this T cell receptor (beta chain) occurred a few times. The data belong to a study of naive and memory T cell subsets. Amplification of ligated cDNA took four PCR rounds with SP2 and nested alpha and beta constant primers. TCRdb analysed the 5' RACE reads with MiXCR anew, one entry per CDR3 protein. The sample includes over 45,000 distinct CDR3 sequences, around 8% of them seen just once. The library had UMIs added by 3' ligation of an oligonucleotide to TCR cDNA. Trimming stripped 0 bases from V and 6 bases from J, with 11 bases between. The germline V gene encodes CDR1 SGHDN and CDR2 FVKESK. The CDR3 loop spans 14 amino acids.

This rearrangement joins TRBV14 to TRBJ1-2; TRBD1 might be the D (5 bases). This TCR came from a female donor in good health. This chain's CDR3 is CASSQDWGGDGYTF. CDR3 DNA sequence: TGTGCCAGCAGCCAAGATTGGGGAGGGGATGGCTACACCTTC.